This TCR beta chain was profiled in a study of blood T cell repertoires in COVID-19. For the study at large: Acute and convalescent COVID-19 samples came from the United States, Italy and Spain. Nucleic acid was either cDNA or gDNA, and it came from T cells, B-cell-depleted T cells, or PBMCs.

The authors' processing: For nucleated cells, counts were estimated from reference gene primer amplification. This table comes from immunoSEQ multiplex PCR, and its TCRdb copy is limited to in-frame clones, with some not included. The V and J calls and clone size come from that table; D and trimming were worked out from the DNA. This table has under 200,000 clones, roughly 88% appearing once. The CDR3 length is 14 residues. The germline V gene has CDR1 LGHNA and CDR2 YSLEER. After removal of 3 bases from V and 5 bases from J, the junction contained 3 bases not matched to a gene. Sequencing used peripheral blood. This receptor was identified in a woman in her sixties with acute or convalescent COVID-19. The V and J genes are TRBV4-3 and TRBJ2-3; 9 nucleotides agree with TRBD1. The DNA for the CDR3 is TGCGCCAGCAGCCAGGACAGGGGCAAAGATACGCAGTATTTT. This translates into CASSQDRGKDTQYF.